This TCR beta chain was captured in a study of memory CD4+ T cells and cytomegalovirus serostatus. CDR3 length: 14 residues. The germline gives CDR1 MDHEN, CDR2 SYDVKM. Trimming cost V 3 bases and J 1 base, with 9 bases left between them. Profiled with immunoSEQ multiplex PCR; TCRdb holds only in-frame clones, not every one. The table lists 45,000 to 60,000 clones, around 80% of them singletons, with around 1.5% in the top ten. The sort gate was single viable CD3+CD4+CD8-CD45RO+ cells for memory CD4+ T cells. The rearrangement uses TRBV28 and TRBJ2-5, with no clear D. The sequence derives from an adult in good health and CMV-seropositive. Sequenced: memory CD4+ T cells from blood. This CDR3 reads CASSFGQSQETQYF. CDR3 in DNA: TGTGCCAGCAGTTTCGGTCAGAGCCAAGAGACCCAGTACTTC. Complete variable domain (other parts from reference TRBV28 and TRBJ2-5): DVKVTQSSRYLVKRTGEKVFLECVQDMDHENMFWYRQDPGLGLRLIYFSYDVKMKEKGDIPEGYSVSREKKERFSLILESASTNQTSMYLCASSFGQSQETQYFGPGTRLLVL.